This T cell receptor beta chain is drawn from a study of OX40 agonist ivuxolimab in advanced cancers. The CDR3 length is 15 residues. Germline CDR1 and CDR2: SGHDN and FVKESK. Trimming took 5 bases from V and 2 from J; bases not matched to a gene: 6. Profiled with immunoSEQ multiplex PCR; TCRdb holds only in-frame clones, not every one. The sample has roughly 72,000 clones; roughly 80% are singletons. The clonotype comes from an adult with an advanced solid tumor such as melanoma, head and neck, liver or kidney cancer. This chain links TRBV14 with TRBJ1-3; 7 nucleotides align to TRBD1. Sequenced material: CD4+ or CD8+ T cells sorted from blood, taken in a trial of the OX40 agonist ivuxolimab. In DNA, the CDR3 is TGTGCCAGCAGCTTTAGCACAGGGGCTGGAAACACCATATATTTT. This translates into CASSFSTGAGNTIYF.